The next 32 T cell receptor beta chains were all read from a single sample in a study of blood T cell repertoires in COVID-19. Generated by immunoSEQ multiplex PCR, the TCRdb table keeps only in-frame clones and is missing some. The profile shows around 180,000 clones, around 76% of them singletons. Sequences were obtained from PBMCs or T cells enriched from blood (not recorded which). The receptors here all came from a woman aged 45-59 years with acute COVID-19.

In regard to this clone: Lacking the conserved final phenylalanine or tryptophan, this CDR3 likely reflects a read error. It is unclear where the CDR3 begins or ends on the DNA, so no DNA is shown, and the CDR3 is as TCRdb lists it. The chain is built from TRBV5-8 and TRBJ1-4. Germline loops: CDR1 SGHTS, CDR2 YDEGEE. The CDR3 is made up of 17 amino acids, end residues included. CDR3 sequence: CASSPRWRPGPEAARWC.

Concerning this clone itself: Other DNA sequences in this specimen translate into the identical CDR3. This rearrangement joins TRBV7-2 to TRBJ2-5; TRBD2 is a possible D gene (6 bases). Germline V gene sequence: CDR1 SGHTA, CDR2 FQGNSA. The CDR3 totals 15 residues. Trimming stripped 1 base from V and 5 bases from J, with 14 bases between. The chain's CDR3 is CASSLGGGAGETQYF. The CDR3 DNA reads as TGTGCCAGCAGCTTAGGAGGAGGGGCAGGGGAGACCCAGTACTTC.

This rearrangement joins TRBV2 to TRBJ2-7; 9 nucleotides match TRBD1. Germline CDR1 SNHLY, CDR2 FYNNEI. The V segment lost 6 bases and the J segment 4 bases; nucleotides outside the gene matches: 10. The CDR3 sequence is 15 residues long. The CDR3 region has the DNA TGTGCCAGCAGCCAGAAACGACAGGGGGAATACGAGCAGTACGTC. This gives the protein CASSQKRQGEYEQYV.

The rearrangement joins TRBV28 to TRBJ2-5, with D possibly TRBD1 on 7 matching bases. The CDR3 sequence is 14 residues long. V was pared by 7 bases and J by 8 bases, with 20 bases between. CDR1 and CDR2 (germline): MDHEN, SYDVKM. The DNA for the CDR3 is TGTGCCAGCACTGAGGGGGGACAGAAGAGAACCCAGTACTTC. Its protein product is CASTEGGQKRTQYF. The full variable domain, completed using reference TRBV28 and TRBJ2-5, is DVKVTQSSRYLVKRTGEKVFLECVQDMDHENMFWYRQDPGLGLRLIYFSYDVKMKEKGDIPEGYSVSREKKERFSLILESASTNQTSMYLCASTEGGQKRTQYFGPGTRLLVL.

The genes are TRBV6-6 and TRBJ2-7, with 12 bases that match TRBD2. The CDR3 spans 15 residues. V lost 6 bases and J lost 3; bases outside the gene matches: 6. Germline V gene lookup returns CDR1 MNHNY and CDR2 SVGAGI (reference sequence). CDR3 sequence reads: CASSRLAGGLYEQYV. The CDR3 DNA reads as TGTGCCAGCAGCCGTCTAGCGGGGGGGCTCTACGAGCAGTACGTC.

The gene calls are TRBV6-1 and TRBJ1-1; the D gene is possibly TRBD1 (5 bases). This CDR3 is 15 amino acids long. CDR1 is MNHNS, CDR2 SASEGT, per germline. Trimming took 0 bases from V and 8 from J, leaving 16 bases between them. The CDR3 nucleotides read TGTGCCAGCAGTGAAGCGCTCATTGGCAGGGTCGAAGCTTTCTTT. This translates into CASSEALIGRVEAFF.

The chain employs TRBV28 and TRBJ2-5; TRBD2 might be the D (5 bases). The V end lost 7 bases, the J end lost 9 bases, and 21 bases lay between the germline ends. The germline V gene encodes CDR1 MDHEN and CDR2 SYDVKM. The CDR3 contains 14 residues. The CDR3 here is CASTTPGIQRAQYF. The CDR3 DNA follows: TGTGCCAGCACCACCCCGGGGATCCAAAGGGCCCAGTACTTC. Full variable domain (rest looked up from reference TRBV28 and TRBJ2-5): DVKVTQSSRYLVKRTGEKVFLECVQDMDHENMFWYRQDPGLGLRLIYFSYDVKMKEKGDIPEGYSVSREKKERFSLILESASTNQTSMYLCASTTPGIQRAQYFGPGTRLLVL.

The chain recombines TRBV2 with TRBJ1-6, with D perhaps TRBD1 (5 bases). The germline V and J ends were trimmed by 0 bases and 8 bases, with 8 bases remaining between them. Germline V CDR1 and CDR2: SNHLY, FYNNEI. This CDR3 has 14 amino acids. In nucleotides, the CDR3 is TGTGCCAGCAGTGAAGCCAGGGTTCATTCACCCCTCCACTTT. This encodes CASSEARVHSPLHF.

V and J are TRBV7-9 and TRBJ1-1; weak D call: TRBD1 (5 bases). CDR1 is SEHNR, CDR2 FQNEAQ, per germline (reference sequence). This CDR3 region has 13 residues. Trimming pared 5 bases from V and 11 bases from J, leaving 18 bases between. The DNA of the CDR3 is TGTGCCAGCAGCCCAATACGGGGGGAATTGGCTTTCTTT. This translates into CASSPIRGELAFF.

The gene calls are TRBV27 and TRBJ2-4; D perhaps matches TRBD2 (5 bases). There are 16 residues in the CDR3. V was shortened by 5 bases and J by 0 bases, with 14 bases between the two germline ends. Germline V CDR1 and CDR2: MNHEY, SMNVEV (reference sequence). CDR3 loop: CASSLRRGPAKNIQYF. The CDR3 DNA sequence: TGTGCCAGCAGTCTCCGCCGGGGTCCAGCCAAAAACATTCAGTACTTC.

V gene TRBV2 combines with J gene TRBJ1-2; TRBD1 is a possible D gene (5 bases). The CDR3 runs 13 residues. Germline loops: CDR1 SNHLY, CDR2 FYNNEI. The V end was cut by 8 bases, the J end by 6 bases, with 16 bases between. CDR3 DNA sequence: TGTGCCAGCTCGACTAGGAGGGGCGATGGCTACACCTTC. Its translation is CASSTRRGDGYTF.

The rearrangement links TRBV5-4 to TRBJ2-3, with 7 bases lining up with TRBD1. The V and J ends lost 3 bases and 0 bases, in that order; junction bases with no gene match: 1. Germline V lookup: CDR1 SGHNT, CDR2 YYREEE (reference sequence). The CDR3 covers 14 residues. The CDR3 coding sequence is TGTGCCAGCAGCTCAGGGGGAAGCACAGATACGCAGTATTTT. Protein: CASSSGGSTDTQYF.

This clone occurred a few times. V usage is TRBV7-2 and J usage is TRBJ2-1; possibly TRBD2 for D (5 bases). This CDR3 spans 14 amino acids. Germline V lookup: CDR1 SGHTA, CDR2 FQGNSA. The germline V and J ends were trimmed by 5 bases and 4 bases, with 12 bases remaining between them. The CDR3 loop reads CASSPGKDYNEQFF. The DNA of the CDR3 is TGTGCCAGCAGCCCCGGGAAGGATTACAATGAGCAGTTCTTC.

Regarding this clone: Compared with germline, one end of the junction differs, possibly owing to a read error. This chain links TRBV5-1 with TRBJ1-1; D might be TRBD1 (5 bases). The germline gives CDR1 SGHRS, CDR2 YFSETQ. The CDR3 covers 14 residues. CDR3 nucleotide sequence: TGCGCCAACAGCTTACGCGGGGGGAACACTGAAGCTTTCTTT. This codes for CANSLRGGNTEAFF.

V usage is TRBV5-1 and J usage is TRBJ2-5; D ambiguous. This CDR3 spans 14 amino acids. The germline V and J ends were trimmed by 0 bases and 1 base, with 7 bases remaining between them. Germline loops: CDR1 SGHRS, CDR2 YFSETQ. This CDR3 reads CASSLALSQETQYF. As DNA, the CDR3 is TGCGCCAGCAGCTTGGCCTTGAGCCAAGAGACCCAGTACTTC.

The sample holds a few counts of this clone. The J gene is TRBJ1-6, the V gene TRBV7-9; D is perhaps TRBD1 (6 bases). Between the trimmed V and J ends, which lost 0 bases and 11 bases, there was a span of 11 bases. Germline CDR1 and CDR2: SEHNR and FQNEAQ (reference sequence). The CDR3 runs to 14 residues. The CDR3 sequence is CASSLATGRPPLHF. The CDR3, as DNA: TGTGCCAGCAGCTTAGCGACAGGAAGGCCACCCCTCCACTTT.

V and J are TRBV7-9 and TRBJ2-1, with D possibly being TRBD2 (6 bases). The length of the CDR3 is 18 residues. Germline V CDR1 and CDR2: SEHNR, FQNEAQ (reference sequence). Trimming took 1 base from V and 8 from J, leaving 24 bases between them. As DNA, the CDR3 is TGTGCCAGCAGCTTAGTAAGGGTAAAGGGCGGGGCACACTATGAGCAGTTCTTC. Translating gives CASSLVRVKGGAHYEQFF.

The chain uses TRBV5-1 and TRBJ2-5, with 7 bases aligning to TRBD2. Trimming took 4 bases from V and 1 from J; bases not matched to a gene: 1. The length of the CDR3 is 13 residues. Germline CDR1 SGHRS, CDR2 YFSETQ. CDR3 nucleotide sequence: TGCGCCAGCAGCACGGGGGGCCAAGAGACCCAGTACTTC. Its protein is CASSTGGQETQYF.

CDR3 DNA: TGTGCCACCAGGCCATCCACAGGGGCGAACACTGAAGCTTTCTTT. It yields the protein CATRPSTGANTEAFF. V is TRBV24-1 and J is TRBJ1-1; TRBD1 matches at 7 bases. Germline CDR1 KGHDR, CDR2 SFDVKD. Trimming took 7 bases from V and 1 from J; bases not matched to a gene: 8. The CDR3 runs to 15 residues.

The J gene is TRBJ1-1, the V gene TRBV4-1; 10 nucleotides line up with TRBD1. The CDR3 totals 16 residues. V was clipped by 2 bases and J by 7 bases; unmatched bases: 10. CDR1 and CDR2 from the germline V gene are MGHRA and YSYEKL. The CDR3 loop reads CASSQSTGTGVNEAFF. As DNA, the CDR3 is TGCGCCAGCAGCCAATCCACCGGGACAGGGGTTAATGAAGCTTTCTTT.

The J gene is TRBJ2-3, the V gene TRBV4-1; weak D call: TRBD1 (6 bases). The CDR3 has 17 residues. Germline V gene sequence: CDR1 MGHRA, CDR2 YSYEKL. V lost 1 base and J lost 0, with 14 bases in between. In DNA form, the CDR3 reads TGCGCCAGCAGCCAAGTCATGACAGGTCTTAGCACAGATACGCAGTATTTT. It encodes CASSQVMTGLSTDTQYF.

V gene TRBV5-1 combines with J gene TRBJ2-7; 8 nucleotides match TRBD1. V lost 3 bases and J lost 5; bases outside the gene matches: 10. Germline lookup yields CDR1 SGHRS and CDR2 YFSETQ. The CDR3 sequence is 15 residues long. The DNA of the CDR3 is TGCGCCAGCAGCTCTCAGGGGGCTGGTGCCGACGAGCAGTACGTC. The encoded protein is CASSSQGAGADEQYV.

The chain links TRBV28 to TRBJ2-3, with 7 nucleotides matching TRBD1. The CDR3 consists of 16 residues. Trimming at V came to 3 bases and at J to 4 bases, leaving 10 bases not matched to a gene. Germline loops: CDR1 MDHEN, CDR2 SYDVKM. The CDR3 sequence: CASSLHRGFLADTQYF. DNA of the CDR3: TGTGCCAGCAGTTTGCACAGGGGATTTTTGGCAGATACGCAGTATTTT.

The rearrangement links TRBV6-4 to TRBJ2-2; maybe TRBD1 (6 bases). The CDR3 contains 14 residues. The V end was cut by 6 bases, the J end by 4 bases, with 12 bases between. CDR1 is MRHNA, CDR2 SNTAGT, per germline. This chain's CDR3 is CASRRDTGTGELFF. The CDR3 DNA follows: TGTGCCAGCAGGAGGGACACGGGCACCGGGGAGCTGTTTTTT.

This chain joins TRBV7-3 and TRBJ1-1; D is unresolved. There are 14 residues in the CDR3. Trimming took off 2 bases at V and 1 base at J, with 8 bases between the two ends. Per germline, CDR1 SGHTA and CDR2 FQGTGA. The CDR3 sequence: CASSLGSANTEAFF. CDR3 bases: TGTGCCAGCAGCTTAGGAAGCGCGAACACTGAAGCTTTCTTT. The full variable domain, rest sourced from reference TRBV7-3 and TRBJ1-1, is GAGVSQTPSNKVTEKGKYVELRCDPISGHTALYWYRQSLGQGPEFLIYFQGTGAADDSGLPNDRFFAVRPEGSVSTLKIQRTERGDSAVYLCASSLGSANTEAFFGQGTRLTVV.

The chain combines TRBV10-1 with TRBJ2-1, with a possible D match to TRBD1 (6 bases). The CDR3 loop spans 15 amino acids. Germline V gene data show CDR1 as WNHNN and CDR2 as SYGVQD (reference sequence). Trimming removed 2 bases at V and 9 bases at J, with 17 bases between. CDR3 nucleotides: TGCGCCAGCAGTGAGGTGGGGGCCCGACGGGGTGAGCAGTTCTTC. Translating gives CASSEVGARRGEQFF.

This chain uses TRBV15 with TRBJ1-6; TRBD1 matches 8 bases. CDR1 and CDR2 from the germline V gene are LNHNV and YYDKDF (reference sequence). Trimming removed 4 bases from V and 10 bases from J; junction bases left unmatched: 9. The CDR3 extends over 15 amino acids. CDR3: CATSKERTGRSPLHF. CDR3 in DNA: TGTGCCACCAGCAAAGAACGGACAGGGAGGTCACCCCTCCACTTT.

This rearrangement joins TRBV6-5 to TRBJ2-7, with D perhaps matching TRBD1 (5 bases). The V end lost 7 bases, the J end lost 2 bases, and 6 bases lay between the germline ends. The germline V gene encodes CDR1 MNHEY and CDR2 SVGAGI. CDR3 length: 11 residues. The CDR3 is CASTRAYEQYV. As DNA, the CDR3 is TGTGCCAGCACCAGGGCCTACGAGCAGTACGTC.

The J gene is TRBJ1-1, the V gene TRBV4-2; D is ambiguous. Germline values: CDR1 LGHNA, CDR2 YNFKEQ. This CDR3 spans 14 amino acids. V lost 1 base and J 7 bases, leaving 13 bases between the germline ends. The CDR3 DNA reads TGTGCCAGCAGCCAAGTTGGGTCCCGGGTTGAAGCTTTCTTT. Protein sequence: CASSQVGSRVEAFF.

This clone was seen just once. V and J are TRBV28 and TRBJ1-2; D is undetermined. Germline values: CDR1 MDHEN, CDR2 SYDVKM. V was clipped by 4 bases and J by 4 bases, with 7 bases between them. The CDR3 consists of 12 residues. CDR3 loop: CASSSSGYGYTF. CDR3 nucleotides: TGTGCCAGCAGTTCGTCAGGCTATGGCTACACCTTC.

This clone appeared a few times. The chain recombines TRBV5-1 with TRBJ1-4; D unclear. Between the trimmed V and J ends, which lost 4 bases and 14 bases, there was a span of 15 bases. This CDR3 region has 12 residues. Germline V lookup: CDR1 SGHRS, CDR2 YFSETQ. This chain's CDR3 is CASSELESELFF. The CDR3 region has the DNA TGCGCCAGCAGCGAATTGGAGTCAGAGCTGTTTTTT.

This chain joins TRBV6-1 and TRBJ2-1; unclear D gene. CDR3 size: 12 residues. CDR1 and CDR2 (germline): MNHNS, SASEGT. The V end lost 0 bases, the J end lost 6 bases, and 3 bases lay between the germline ends. CDR3 loop: CASSEAGNEQFF. The CDR3 region has the DNA TGTGCCAGCAGTGAAGCCGGCAATGAGCAGTTCTTC.